The T cell receptor (beta chain) described here comes from a study of graft-versus-host responses after intestinal transplantation. Looking at the study overall: Tacrolimus plus steroids were given to all recipients for roughly 3 years, preceded by anti-thymocyte globulin induction.

Libraries were prepared by immunoSEQ multiplex PCR; TCRdb keeps only in-frame clonotypes and omits some of them. The sample yields about 93,000 clones, roughly 85% seen once. On this clone: Its cognate antigen is unknown.

The study, taken as a whole, reports: Detected in recipient marrow were GvH clones, some of which were first observed in ileum or blood.

Looked up from germline, CDR1 is SGDLS and CDR2 is YYNGEE. Deletions cut 0 bases from V and 4 bases from J, with 16 bases between. There are 16 residues in the CDR3. This clonotype originated in a human donor who received an intestinal transplant. The sample was unstimulated CD4+ T cells sorted from spleen or lymph node cells, taken before intestinal transplant. The rearrangement links TRBV9 to TRBJ1-1; D may be TRBD1 (6 bases). CDR3 loop: CASSVEQGMGSTEAFF. The CDR3 nucleotides read TGTGCCAGCAGCGTAGAACAGGGAATGGGCTCCACTGAAGCTTTCTTT. The full variable domain, rest sourced from reference TRBV9 and TRBJ1-1, is DSGVTQTPKHLITATGQRVTLRCSPRSGDLSVYWYQQSLDQGLQFLIQYYNGEERAKGNILERFSAQQFPDLHSELNLSSLELGDSALYFCASSVEQGMGSTEAFFGQGTRLTVV.